This T cell receptor beta chain was found in a study of T-cell reconstitution after alpha-beta-depleted transplantation in children. This clonotype was counted at least ten times. Unique molecular identifiers were used in preparing the TCRbeta library. In TCRdb, the PCR reads were re-called with MiXCR into one record per CDR3 protein. This table holds roughly 590,000 distinct CDR3 sequences, 15% to 20% found once. V gave up 3 bases and J gave up 0 bases, with 12 bases separating them. The CDR3 is made up of 15 amino acids. Germline values: CDR1 DFQATT, CDR2 SNEGSKA (reference sequence). The chain combines TRBV20-1 with TRBJ2-1; tentatively, D is TRBD1 or TRBD2 (5 bases each). The TCR originated in a human donor who donated a stem cell graft to a child with acute myeloid leukemia. The source was PBMCs from the stem cell graft donor, collected from the stem cell graft. The CDR3 nucleotides read TGCAGTGCTAGGGGGACCACGAGCTCCTACAATGAGCAGTTCTTC. This translates into CSARGTTSSYNEQFF.